What follows are 17 T cell receptor beta chains derived from one specimen sequenced in a study of blood T cell repertoires in COVID-19. Profiled with immunoSEQ multiplex PCR; TCRdb holds only in-frame clones, not every one. The data show roughly 100,000 clones, roughly 87% seen once. The sequencing sample was made of peripheral blood. Source of these receptors: a human donor in a cohort sampled during active COVID-19.

This chain joins TRBV5-4 and TRBJ1-3; D unclear. The CDR3 is 13 residues long. Germline CDR1 is SGHNT and CDR2 is YYREEE (reference sequence). Trimming removed 4 bases from V and 4 bases from J, with 9 bases in between. This CDR3 reads CASSSNPGNTIYF. The CDR3 DNA is TGTGCCAGCAGCAGCAACCCCGGAAACACCATATATTTT.

This clone was found once. The chain recombines TRBV4-1 with TRBJ2-1; TRBD2 matches at 8 bases. The V and J ends lost 3 bases and 0 bases, in that order; junction bases with no gene match: 4. CDR1 MGHRA and CDR2 YSYEKL come from the germline V gene. This CDR3 spans 16 amino acids. CDR3 bases: TGCGCCAGCAGCCAGCGGAGCGGGAGCTCCTACAATGAGCAGTTCTTC. Translating it yields CASSQRSGSSYNEQFF.

The rearrangement uses TRBV7-6 and TRBJ2-7, with TRBD1 matching over 8 bases. The CDR3 extends over 16 amino acids. The V gene end was trimmed by 2 bases and the J gene end by 7 bases; junction bases not matched to a gene: 13. Germline V CDR1 and CDR2: SGHVS, FNYEAQ. The CDR3 DNA follows: TGTGCCAGCAGCTTATACGGAGACAGGGGCCGGCGGGAGCAGTACTTC. Its protein product is CASSLYGDRGRREQYF. The whole variable domain, filled in from reference TRBV7-6 and TRBJ2-7, reads GAGVSQSPRYKVTKRGQDVALRCDPISGHVSLYWYRQALGQGPEFLTYFNYEAQQDKSGLPNDRFSAERPEGSISTLTIQRTEQRDSAMYRCASSLYGDRGRREQYFGPGTRLTVT.

This chain uses TRBV7-8 with TRBJ2-1; the match to TRBD2 covers 10 bases. Germline CDR1 SGHVS, CDR2 FQNEAQ. Germline trimming cut 1 base from V and 5 bases from J; bases unmatched to any gene: 5. CDR3 length: 16 residues. CDR3 amino acids: CASSLEGLAENNEQFF. CDR3 coding DNA: TGTGCCAGCAGCTTAGAAGGACTAGCGGAGAACAATGAGCAGTTCTTC.

The chain combines TRBV27 with TRBJ1-5, with 9 bases identical to TRBD1. The V and J ends lost 5 bases and 2 bases, in that order; junction bases with no gene match: 4. Germline V gene lookup returns CDR1 MNHEY and CDR2 SMNVEV (reference sequence). This CDR3 has 15 residues. The CDR3 DNA follows: TGTGCCAGCAGTACAACAGGGGGCCGCAATCAGCCCCAGCATTTT. It yields the protein CASSTTGGRNQPQHF.

The gene calls are TRBV7-3 and TRBJ2-5; perhaps TRBD2 as D (5 bases). The germline gives CDR1 SGHTA, CDR2 FQGTGA. The CDR3 loop spans 14 amino acids. The V gene lost 5 bases and the J gene lost 7 bases, with 17 bases spanning the gap. The DNA for the CDR3 is TGTGCCAGCAGCCCTCAGACTAATATCGGGACCCAGTACTTC. Translation gives CASSPQTNIGTQYF.

This sequence joins TRBV5-4 and TRBJ2-2, with a possible D match to TRBD1 (5 bases). Looked up from germline, CDR1 is SGHNT and CDR2 is YYREEE (reference sequence). Trimming took off 2 bases at V and 7 bases at J, with 9 bases between the two ends. This CDR3 contains 13 residues. CDR3 in DNA: TGTGCCAGCAGCTTACCAAGGGGCGGGGAGCTGTTTTTT. Encoded protein: CASSLPRGGELFF.

The chain employs TRBV2 and TRBJ2-1; D unclear. From germline, CDR1 is SNHLY and CDR2 FYNNEI. The germline V and J ends were trimmed by 2 bases and 8 bases, with 16 bases remaining between them. This CDR3 is built from 15 residues. The CDR3: CASSESVGEADEQFF. CDR3 nucleotide sequence: TGTGCCAGCAGTGAAAGTGTAGGCGAGGCCGATGAGCAGTTCTTC.

This rearrangement joins TRBV6-6 to TRBJ2-1; TRBD2 aligns across 11 bases. Trimming at V came to 6 bases and at J to 10 bases, leaving 14 bases not matched to a gene. CDR1 is MNHNY, CDR2 SVGAGI, per germline (reference sequence). The CDR3 totals 16 residues. CDR3 DNA: TGTGCCAGCAGGGGACAGACTAGCGGGGCCGCCTTGGAGCAGTTCTTC. Translating gives CASRGQTSGAALEQFF.

V and J are TRBV5-1 and TRBJ2-5; D possibly corresponds to TRBD1 (6 bases). CDR1 is SGHRS, CDR2 YFSETQ, per germline. V was shortened by 5 bases and J by 5 bases, with 16 bases between the two germline ends. CDR3 length: 14 residues. The CDR3 region has the DNA TGCGCCAGCAGGTTGCGGACAGACGGGGAGACCCAGTACTTC. Protein sequence: CASRLRTDGETQYF.

Here the CDR3 DNA reads TGTGCCAGCAGCTCTACTTCAGATACGCAGTATTTT. Translating gives CASSSTSDTQYF. The chain uses TRBV2 and TRBJ2-3; D is ambiguous. Trimming stripped 6 bases from V and 4 bases from J, with 8 bases between. Germline V gene sequence: CDR1 SNHLY, CDR2 FYNNEI. This CDR3 spans 12 amino acids.

CDR3 residues: CASSPSTGLTDTQYF. The CDR3 DNA reads as TGTGCCAGCAGCCCAAGCACAGGTCTCACAGATACGCAGTATTTT. The gene calls are TRBV4-2 and TRBJ2-3; tentatively, D is TRBD1 (5 bases). Germline CDR1 LGHNA, CDR2 YNFKEQ. V dropped 4 bases and J dropped 2 bases, with 13 bases sitting between them. This CDR3 is 15 amino acids long.

This chain joins TRBV7-3 and TRBJ1-1; a possible D gene is TRBD1 (5 bases). Trimming removed 4 bases from V and 4 bases from J, with 10 bases in between. This CDR3 contains 13 residues. The germline V gene has CDR1 SGHTA and CDR2 FQGTGA. CDR3 region: CASSYRGGTEAFF. The CDR3 nucleotides are TGTGCCAGCAGCTACCGGGGGGGCACTGAAGCTTTCTTT.

CDR3 sequence (DNA): TGCGCCAGCAGCTTCTCCGGGACAGGGACGCGGGAGCAGTACTTC. Its protein is CASSFSGTGTREQYF. The chain couples TRBV5-1 to TRBJ2-7; 9 nucleotides match TRBD1. Losses at the gene ends were 2 bases for V and 7 bases for J; bases not matched to a gene: 10. Germline CDR1 is SGHRS and CDR2 is YFSETQ. This CDR3 comprises 15 residues.

The chain is built from TRBV11-2 and TRBJ1-4, with unresolved D. Per germline, CDR1 SGHAT and CDR2 FQNNGV. This CDR3 region has 16 residues. V dropped 5 bases and J dropped 0 bases, with 13 bases sitting between them. The CDR3 nucleotides read TGTGCCAGCAGCCCAGGTGGCCGGACAACTAATGAAAAACTGTTTTTT. Its translation: CASSPGGRTTNEKLFF.

The chain links TRBV9 to TRBJ2-1; 9 bases fit TRBD1. This CDR3 is built from 15 residues. In germline, CDR1 is SGDLS, CDR2 YYNGEE. J gave up 4 bases and V 4 bases, and 6 bases lay outside the gene matches. CDR3 in DNA: TGTGCCAGCAGCTTGCGACAGGGGGTTTACAATGAGCAGTTCTTC. As protein: CASSLRQGVYNEQFF.

The V and J genes are TRBV9 and TRBJ2-1; 7 bases line up with TRBD1. Trimming cost V 3 bases and J 2 bases; bases outside gene matches: 2. There are 14 residues in the CDR3. The germline V gene has CDR1 SGDLS and CDR2 YYNGEE. The CDR3 bases are TGTGCCAGCAGCGAGGGGGCCCCCTACAATGAGCAGTTCTTC. As protein: CASSEGAPYNEQFF. Based on the CDR3 plus reference TRBV9 and TRBJ2-1, the full variable domain is DSGVTQTPKHLITATGQRVTLRCSPRSGDLSVYWYQQSLDQGLQFLIQYYNGEERAKGNILERFSAQQFPDLHSELNLSSLELGDSALYFCASSEGAPYNEQFFGPGTRLTVL.